The TCR beta chain under discussion was sequenced for a study of identifying expanded T cells in peripheral blood. No infections or other immune events were documented during collection. Study results and limitations: Over two and four weeks, about 16.4 and 19 clones changed, versus approximately 1.2 between replicates. Two-week clone count variance significantly increased as total template count grew.

Comments on this clone: Its matching antigen is unknown.

From germline, CDR1 is LGHNA and CDR2 YNFKEQ. CDR3 length equals 18 residues. V lost 0 bases, J lost 5 bases, and 10 bases stayed unmatched. The method was immunoSEQ multiplex PCR; TCRdb's version includes in-frame clones alone and lacks a portion of them. The sample lists over 100,000 clones, about 85% seen once, with around 8.3% in the top ten. Material for sequencing was blood. The receptor comes from a person between 18 and 70 years old in good health. This chain links TRBV4-2 with TRBJ1-2; TRBD1 agrees at 12 bases. The chain's CDR3 is CASSQDMGQGAMGYGYTF. The CDR3 DNA sequence: TGTGCCAGCAGCCAAGATATGGGACAGGGGGCAATGGGATATGGCTACACCTTC.